Presented here are 21 T cell receptor beta chains from one specimen sequenced in a study of regulatory T cells in long-lasting Graves disease. The TCR beta library used iRepertoire HTBI primers with Arm-PCR amplification of CDR3. MiXCR, run by TCRdb on the multiplex PCR reads, gives a single entry per CDR3 protein. The profile covers approximately 400,000 distinct CDR3 sequences, with around 22% appearing a single time and about a quarter taken by the ten largest. Time point: persistent/refractory GD, antithyroid drugs over 5 years with positive TRAb. After RNA was extracted from PBMCs, the TCR library was made from it. Here the sequenced sample was peripheral blood mononuclear cells (PBMCs), taken when the disease was refractory, from a patient treated with antithyroid drugs. The receptors originated from a female donor with Graves disease.

The V gene is TRBV19, the J gene TRBJ1-5; D gene uncertain. Germline loops: CDR1 LNHDA, CDR2 SQIVND (reference sequence). V dropped 7 bases and J dropped 9 bases, with 16 bases sitting between them. The CDR3 runs to 13 residues. Written as DNA, the CDR3 is TGTGCCAGTACTGGGGAAGCTATTGGGCCCCAGCATTTT. As protein: CASTGEAIGPQHF.

With respect to this clonotype: This may stem from a read error, because a much larger clone lies one nucleotide away. The chain is built from TRBV28 and TRBJ1-2; D remains ambiguous. The CDR3 is 15 amino acids. Germline CDR1 MDHEN, CDR2 SYDVKM. The CDR3 region has the DNA TGTGCCGGCAGTTCCCCGACGGGGTCCGGGCATGGCTACACCTTC. Encoded protein: CAGSSPTGSGHGYTF.

The V call is TRBV20-1, the J call TRBJ1-2; D ambiguous. The length of the CDR3 is 12 residues. The V end lost 3 bases, the J end lost 11 bases, and 16 bases lay between the germline ends. Germline loops: CDR1 DFQATT, CDR2 SNEGSKA (reference sequence). The CDR3 protein is CSASRNSLPYTF. The CDR3 region has the DNA TGCAGTGCTAGCAGAAACAGCCTCCCGTACACCTTC.

This clonotype was seen a few times. The rearrangement uses TRBV7-8 and TRBJ2-1; 7 positions agree with TRBD1. The trim removed 5 bases at V and 6 bases at J, leaving 7 bases unmatched. There are 14 residues in the CDR3. Germline CDR1 is SGHVS and CDR2 is FQNEAQ. The CDR3 spells CASSPDRVPNEQFF. The CDR3 nucleotides are TGTGCCAGCAGCCCAGACAGGGTTCCCAATGAGCAGTTCTTC.

This clonotype was seen only a few times. The chain combines TRBV7-7 with TRBJ2-5; 9 bases line up with TRBD1. The CDR3 is 14 residues long. The germline gives CDR1 SSHAT, CDR2 FNYEAQ (reference sequence). V lost 3 bases, J lost 6 bases, and 5 bases stayed unmatched. The CDR3, as DNA: TGTGCCAGCAGCTTGGGGGGACAGGGTCAGACCCAGTACTTC. This codes for CASSLGGQGQTQYF.

The sample holds many counts of this clonotype. V and J are TRBV11-2 and TRBJ2-2; 7 nucleotides line up with TRBD2. V lost 2 bases, J lost 0 bases, and 3 bases stayed unmatched. The V gene's germline CDR1 is SGHAT and CDR2 FQNNGV. The CDR3 spans 16 residues. The CDR3: CASSLRLAANTGELFF. In DNA form, the CDR3 reads TGTGCCAGCAGCTTACGTCTAGCGGCGAACACCGGGGAGCTGTTTTTT. The complete variable domain, with remaining parts taken from reference TRBV11-2 and TRBJ2-2, reads EAGVAQSPRYKIIEKRQSVAFWCNPISGHATLYWYQQILGQGPKLLIQFQNNGVVDDSQLPKDRFSAERLKGVDSTLKIQPAKLEDSAVYLCASSLRLAANTGELFFGEGSRLTVL.

The chain employs TRBV19 and TRBJ1-5; 8 bases are shared with TRBD1. Germline V gene sequence: CDR1 LNHDA, CDR2 SQIVND (reference sequence). CDR3 length equals 18 residues. The V segment lost 5 bases and the J segment 7 bases; nucleotides outside the gene matches: 19. DNA for the CDR3: TGTGCCAGTAGTTTCCATTCTTTATCCGGGACAGGTACCCAGCCCCAGCATTTT. Translation: CASSFHSLSGTGTQPQHF. The full variable domain, in which reference TRBV19 and TRBJ1-5 provide the parts outside the CDR3, is DGGITQSPKYLFRKEGQNVTLSCEQNLNHDAMYWYRQDPGQGLRLIYYSQIVNDFQKGDIAEGYSVSREKKESFPLTVTSAQKNPTAFYLCASSFHSLSGTGTQPQHFGDGTRLSIL.

In this sample, this clonotype turned up many times. This rearrangement joins TRBV12-3 or TRBV12-4 to TRBJ1-5, with 10 bases matching TRBD1. V gave up 5 bases and J gave up 6 bases; unmatched junction bases: 7. The CDR3 length is 15 residues. The CDR3 DNA reads as TGTGCCAGCAGTGTGGGACAGGGGTATGGTCAGCCCCAGCATTTT. Its translation is CASSVGQGYGQPQHF.

This clonotype occurred many times. The chain links TRBV11-1 to TRBJ2-7; possible D gene TRBD2, 5 bases. Trimming stripped 6 bases from V and 0 bases from J, with 12 bases between. Per the germline V gene, CDR1 is SGHAT and CDR2 is FQDESV (reference sequence). This CDR3 has 14 amino acids. CDR3 region: CASSSPGSSYEQYF. Here the CDR3 DNA reads TGTGCCAGCAGTTCCCCGGGGAGCTCCTACGAGCAGTACTTC.

This clonotype has a handful of counts. This rearrangement joins TRBV11-2 to TRBJ2-7; tentatively, D is TRBD1 (6 bases). V lost 2 bases and J 1 base, leaving 15 bases between the germline ends. Germline V CDR1 and CDR2: SGHAT, FQNNGV. The CDR3 is 16 amino acids. The CDR3 sequence: CASSLKLGTISYEQYF. The CDR3 region has the DNA TGTGCCAGCAGCTTAAAGCTCGGGACAATTTCCTACGAGCAGTACTTC.

This clonotype was seen more than once but under ten times. The rearrangement joins TRBV20-1 to TRBJ1-6; D is ambiguous. The CDR3 loop spans 14 amino acids. The V and J ends lost 8 bases and 0 bases respectively, with 11 bases between them. The germline V gene encodes CDR1 DFQATT and CDR2 SNEGSKA (reference sequence). The CDR3 region is CSTWGSSYNSPLHF. CDR3 in DNA: TGCAGTACTTGGGGTAGCTCCTATAATTCACCCCTCCACTTT.

The chain links TRBV20-1 to TRBJ1-4; 8 bases align to TRBD1. V shed 1 base, J shed 7 bases, and the junction held 8 bases outside the gene matches. The CDR3 contains 15 residues. The V gene's germline CDR1 is DFQATT and CDR2 SNEGSKA (reference sequence). The CDR3 bases are TGCAGTGCTAGAGCTCAGGGGGCGGCGGGTGAAAAACTGTTTTTT. Translation: CSARAQGAAGEKLFF.

This clonotype was seen a few times. The rearrangement joins TRBV3-1 to TRBJ2-2; either TRBD1 or TRBD2 may supply D (5 bases each). Trimming took 1 base from V and 7 from J, leaving 13 bases between them. This CDR3 contains 15 residues. The V gene's germline CDR1 is LGHDT and CDR2 YNNKEL (reference sequence). The CDR3 DNA follows: TGTGCCAGCAGCCAAGGAGGGGACGTGGGCGGGGAGCTGTTTTTT. Translating it yields CASSQGGDVGGELFF.

This clonotype was picked up a small number of times. The rearrangement links TRBV7-2 to TRBJ1-5; D remains unclear. The germline V gene has CDR1 SGHTA and CDR2 FQGNSA. The CDR3 totals 13 residues. V gave up 6 bases and J gave up 7 bases, with 13 bases separating them. The CDR3 loop is CASSSVGPQPQHF. The CDR3, as DNA: TGTGCCAGCAGTTCTGTGGGCCCACAGCCCCAGCATTTT.

This clonotype was counted a few times. The CDR3 nucleotides are TGTGCCAGCAGCCTGTCGACTAGCGGGTGGGGGGGCCACGAGCAGTACTTC. Translating it yields CASSLSTSGWGGHEQYF. The chain is built from TRBV7-3 and TRBJ2-7; 10 bases map to TRBD2. Germline V lookup: CDR1 SGHTA, CDR2 FQGTGA. CDR3 size: 17 residues. J was trimmed by 5 bases and V by 5 bases; bases with no gene match: 15. The whole variable domain, filled in from reference TRBV7-3 and TRBJ2-7, reads GAGVSQTPSNKVTEKGKYVELRCDPISGHTALYWYRQSLGQGPEFLIYFQGTGAADDSGLPNDRFFAVRPEGSVSTLKIQRTERGDSAVYLCASSLSTSGWGGHEQYFGPGTRLTVT.

In this sample, this clonotype turned up a few times. The V call is TRBV6-1, the J call TRBJ2-7; 10 bases map to TRBD2. Trimming took 4 bases from V and 1 from J; bases not matched to a gene: 7. CDR1 and CDR2 from the germline V gene are MNHNS and SASEGT. The CDR3 loop spans 16 amino acids. The CDR3 bases are TGTGCCAGCAGTGTAGGGCCTAGCGGGAGTTCCTACGAGCAGTACTTC. Protein product: CASSVGPSGSSYEQYF.

This sequence joins TRBV20-1 and TRBJ2-7, with D unresolved. This CDR3 has 11 amino acids. The V end was cut by 1 base, the J end by 2 bases, with 3 bases between. CDR1 DFQATT and CDR2 SNEGSKA come from the germline V gene (reference sequence). CDR3 DNA: TGCAGTGCTAGAGTGCCCTACGAGCAGTACTTC. Residues: CSARVPYEQYF.

This clonotype has just a few counts. The chain is built from TRBV20-1 and TRBJ2-5, with D perhaps TRBD1 (6 bases). V lost 0 bases, J lost 5 bases, and 13 bases lay in between. Germline CDR1 is DFQATT and CDR2 is SNEGSKA (reference sequence). The CDR3 has 14 amino acids. CDR3 sequence reads: CSARDTTGGETQYF. The DNA for the CDR3 is TGCAGTGCTAGAGATACGACAGGCGGGGAGACCCAGTACTTC.

The rearrangement uses TRBV4-1 and TRBJ2-7; 7 positions match TRBD1. The V and J ends lost 2 bases and 1 base, in that order; junction bases with no gene match: 2. Per germline, CDR1 MGHRA and CDR2 YSYEKL. The length of the CDR3 is 14 residues. The CDR3 loop is CASSQQGDSYEQYF. CDR3 nucleotides: TGCGCCAGCAGCCAACAGGGGGATTCCTACGAGCAGTACTTC.

The chain has TRBV19 and TRBJ2-4; D possibly corresponds to TRBD1 (5 bases). This CDR3 is built from 15 residues. V shed 3 bases and J shed 7 bases, with 16 bases lying between them. Per the germline V gene, CDR1 is LNHDA and CDR2 is SQIVND (reference sequence). CDR3 nucleotides: TGTGCCAGTAGTATCCCAGGGTCTGGGGCGAACATTCAGTACTTC. Translated, it gives CASSIPGSGANIQYF.

This clonotype came up a few times. The V call is TRBV19, the J call TRBJ1-5; D unclear. CDR1 is LNHDA and CDR2 is SQIVND in the germline V gene (reference sequence). Trimming shortened V by 3 bases and J by 5 bases, and 5 bases separated the two germline ends. CDR3 size: 12 residues. CDR3 coding DNA: TGTGCCAGTAGTATGCTGGATCAGCCCCAGCATTTT. Encoded protein: CASSMLDQPQHF.